Listed below are T cell receptor beta chains from one sample, sequenced in a study of blood T cell repertoires in COVID-19. Sequenced by immunoSEQ multiplex PCR; TCRdb stores in-frame clones only, minus some. The sample lists 150,000 to 200,000 clones, around nine tenths occurring once. The sample taken for sequencing was peripheral blood. These receptor sequences come from an older woman with COVID-19, enrolled during active disease. The CDR3 runs from the conserved cysteine through the conserved F or W. The D gene is left open where the match is weak. A row's size may be missing; if present it is once, few, many or a size class.

v_gene	j_gene	abundance	d_gene	CDR3nt	CDR3aa
TRBV6-5	TRBJ2-2	.	.	TGTGCCAGCAGACTCTCCGCTGGGGAGCTGTTTTTT	CASRLSAGELFF
TRBV27	TRBJ2-7	.	.	TGTGCCAGCAGTTTCAGTAGCGCCCCCTCCTACGAGCAGTACTTC	CASSFSSAPSYEQYF
TRBV11-1	TRBJ2-7	.	TRBD2	TGTGCCAGCAGCTTAGTTCAATCAGTAGCGGGAGACGAGCAGTACTTC	CASSLVQSVAGDEQYF
TRBV7-9	TRBJ1-5	.	.	TGTGCCAGCAGCTTACAGGGTCCCAATCAGCCCCAGCATTTT	CASSLQGPNQPQHF
TRBV5-1	TRBJ1-5	.	.	TGCGCCAGCAGCTTGGGAGGGCGAGGGCCCCAGCATTTT	CASSLGGRGPQHF
TRBV2	TRBJ1-1	.	.	TGTGCCAGCAGGAGGAACAGGGACACTGAAGCTTTCTTT	CASRRNRDTEAFF
TRBV7-8	TRBJ2-2	.	TRBD2	TGTGCCAGCAGCTGGGCGGGAGTGCACACCGGGGAGCTGTTTTTT	CASSWAGVHTGELFF
TRBV3-1/TRBV3-2	TRBJ1-2	.	TRBD1	TGTGCCAGCAGCCAACAGGGGGCGAACTATGGCTACACCTTC	CASSQQGANYGYTF
TRBV6-6	TRBJ2-7	many	TRBD1	TGTGCCAGTTCGCGGACAGGGGGAACCGGCGGAGCCGAGCAGTACTTC	CASSRTGGTGGAEQYF
TRBV5-6	TRBJ1-6	.	.	TGTGCCAGCAGCCCGACTGGGGGGAGGGATTCACCCCTCCACTTT	CASSPTGGRDSPLHF